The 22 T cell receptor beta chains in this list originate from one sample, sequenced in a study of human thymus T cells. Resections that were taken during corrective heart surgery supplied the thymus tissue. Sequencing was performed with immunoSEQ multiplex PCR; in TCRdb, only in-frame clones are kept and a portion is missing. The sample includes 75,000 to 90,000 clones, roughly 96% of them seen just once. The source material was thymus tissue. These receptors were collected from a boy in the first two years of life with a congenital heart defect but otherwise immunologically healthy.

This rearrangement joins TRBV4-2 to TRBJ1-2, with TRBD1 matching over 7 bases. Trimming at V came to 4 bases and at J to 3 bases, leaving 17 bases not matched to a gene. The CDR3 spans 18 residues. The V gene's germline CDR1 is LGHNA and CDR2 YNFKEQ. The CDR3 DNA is TGTGCCAGCAGCCCCAAATCCCCAGGGGGTGGAGTTTACTATGGCTACACCTTC. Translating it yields CASSPKSPGGGVYYGYTF.

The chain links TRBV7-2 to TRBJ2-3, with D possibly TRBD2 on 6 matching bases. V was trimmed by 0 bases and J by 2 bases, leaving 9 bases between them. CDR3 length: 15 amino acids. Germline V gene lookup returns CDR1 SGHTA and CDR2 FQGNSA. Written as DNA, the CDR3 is TGTGCCAGCAGCTTAGCGGGAGGCCACACAGATACGCAGTATTTT. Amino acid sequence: CASSLAGGHTDTQYF.

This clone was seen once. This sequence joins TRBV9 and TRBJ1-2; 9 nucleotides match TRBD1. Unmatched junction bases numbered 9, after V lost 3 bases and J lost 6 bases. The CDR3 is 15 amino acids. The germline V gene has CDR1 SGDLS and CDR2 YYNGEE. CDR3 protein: CASSAQRDRENGYTF. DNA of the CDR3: TGTGCCAGCAGCGCCCAACGGGACAGGGAGAATGGCTACACCTTC.

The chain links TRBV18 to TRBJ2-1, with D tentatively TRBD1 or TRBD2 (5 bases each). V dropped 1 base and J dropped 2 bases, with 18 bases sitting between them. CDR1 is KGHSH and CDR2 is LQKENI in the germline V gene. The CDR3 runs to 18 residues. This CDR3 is CASSPLRGGGTPYNEQFF. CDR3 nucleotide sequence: TGTGCCAGCTCACCACTCCGGGGTGGGGGAACCCCCTACAATGAGCAGTTCTTC.

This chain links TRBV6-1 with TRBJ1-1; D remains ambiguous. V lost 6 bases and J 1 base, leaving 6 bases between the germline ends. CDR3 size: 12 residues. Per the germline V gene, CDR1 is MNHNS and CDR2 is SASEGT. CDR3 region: CASSDKNTEAFF. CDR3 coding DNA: TGTGCCAGCAGCGATAAGAACACTGAAGCTTTCTTT.

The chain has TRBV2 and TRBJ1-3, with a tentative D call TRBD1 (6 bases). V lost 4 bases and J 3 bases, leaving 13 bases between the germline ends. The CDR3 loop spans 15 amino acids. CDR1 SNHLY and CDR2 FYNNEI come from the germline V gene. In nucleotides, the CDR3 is TGTGCCAGCAGTGCTGACAGGCGGTATGGAAACACCATATATTTT. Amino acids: CASSADRRYGNTIYF.

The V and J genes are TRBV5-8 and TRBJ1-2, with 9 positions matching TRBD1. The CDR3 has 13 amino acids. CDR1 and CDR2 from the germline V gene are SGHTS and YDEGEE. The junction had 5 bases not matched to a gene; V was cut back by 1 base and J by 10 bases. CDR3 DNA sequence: TGTGCCAGCAGCTTGTGGACAGGGGAGGACTACACCTTC. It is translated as CASSLWTGEDYTF.

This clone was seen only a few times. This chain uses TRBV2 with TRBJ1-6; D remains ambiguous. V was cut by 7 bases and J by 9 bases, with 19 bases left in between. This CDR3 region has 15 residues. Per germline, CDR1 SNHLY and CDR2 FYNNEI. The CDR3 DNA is TGTGCCAGCAAATTCATAAGCAGTGCCCCTTCACCCCTCCACTTT. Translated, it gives CASKFISSAPSPLHF.

The CDR3 loop is CASSVGAGGYTF. The CDR3 bases are TGTGCCAGCAGTGTGGGGGCAGGGGGCTACACCTTC. The rearrangement joins TRBV2 to TRBJ1-2; the D gene is possibly TRBD1 (6 bases). Germline lookup yields CDR1 SNHLY and CDR2 FYNNEI. The CDR3 runs to 12 residues. With 4 bases removed from V and 8 bases from J, the gap between germline ends came to 11 bases.

The CDR3 loop reads CASSLSIGATIQETQYF. The CDR3 DNA follows: TGTGCCAGCAGCTTAAGTATCGGGGCAACGATTCAAGAGACCCAGTACTTC. The V and J genes are TRBV7-8 and TRBJ2-5, with D possibly being TRBD1 or TRBD2 (5 bases each). Germline V gives CDR1 SGHVS, CDR2 FQNEAQ. CDR3 size: 17 residues. V shed 2 bases and J shed 2 bases, with 18 bases lying between them.

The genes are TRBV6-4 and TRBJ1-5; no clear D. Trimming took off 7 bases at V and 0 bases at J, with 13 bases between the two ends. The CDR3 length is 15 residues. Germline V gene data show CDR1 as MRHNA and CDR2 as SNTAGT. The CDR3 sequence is CASNFDGDSNQPQHF. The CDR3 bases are TGTGCCAGCAATTTCGACGGAGATAGCAATCAGCCCCAGCATTTT.

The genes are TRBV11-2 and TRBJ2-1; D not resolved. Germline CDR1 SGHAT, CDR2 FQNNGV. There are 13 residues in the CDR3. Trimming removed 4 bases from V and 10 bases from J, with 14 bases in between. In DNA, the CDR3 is TGTGCCAGCAGCTCCCTCCCCGATTGGGAGCAGTTCTTC. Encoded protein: CASSSLPDWEQFF.

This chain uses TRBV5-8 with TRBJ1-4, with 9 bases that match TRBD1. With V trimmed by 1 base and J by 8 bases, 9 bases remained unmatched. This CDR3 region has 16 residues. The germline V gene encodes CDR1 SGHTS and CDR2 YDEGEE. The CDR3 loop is CASSLRTGESGEKLFF. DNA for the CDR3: TGTGCCAGCAGCTTGCGGACAGGGGAGTCAGGAGAAAAACTGTTTTTT.

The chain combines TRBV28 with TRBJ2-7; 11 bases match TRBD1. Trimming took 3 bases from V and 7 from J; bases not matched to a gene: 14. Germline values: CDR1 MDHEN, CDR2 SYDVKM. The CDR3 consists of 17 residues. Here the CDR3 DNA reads TGTGCCAGCAGTTTTGGACTCTATGGACAGGGGGCAGAAGAGCAGTACTTC. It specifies CASSFGLYGQGAEEQYF.

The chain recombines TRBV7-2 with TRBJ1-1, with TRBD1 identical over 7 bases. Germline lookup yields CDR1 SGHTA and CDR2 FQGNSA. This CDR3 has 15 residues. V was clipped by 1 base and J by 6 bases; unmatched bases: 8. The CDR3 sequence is CASSLGLGQGAEAFF. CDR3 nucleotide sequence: TGTGCCAGCAGCTTAGGGTTGGGGCAGGGGGCTGAAGCTTTCTTT.

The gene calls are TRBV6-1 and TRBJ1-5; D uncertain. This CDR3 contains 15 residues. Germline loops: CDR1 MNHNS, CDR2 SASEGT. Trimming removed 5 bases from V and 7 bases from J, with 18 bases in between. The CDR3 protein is CASSNDNHMYQPQHF. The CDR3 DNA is TGTGCCAGCAGTAATGACAACCATATGTACCAGCCCCAGCATTTT.

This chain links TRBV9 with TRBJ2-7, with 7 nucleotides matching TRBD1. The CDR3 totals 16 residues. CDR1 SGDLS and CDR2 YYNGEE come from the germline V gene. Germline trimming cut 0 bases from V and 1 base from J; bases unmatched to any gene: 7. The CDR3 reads CASSVGGQAPSYEQYF. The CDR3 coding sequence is TGTGCCAGCAGCGTAGGTGGACAGGCCCCATCCTACGAGCAGTACTTC.

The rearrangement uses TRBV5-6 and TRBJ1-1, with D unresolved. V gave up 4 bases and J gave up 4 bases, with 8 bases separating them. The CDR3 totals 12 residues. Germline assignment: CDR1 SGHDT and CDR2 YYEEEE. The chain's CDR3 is CASSALLTEAFF. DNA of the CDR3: TGTGCCAGCAGCGCACTCCTCACTGAAGCTTTCTTT.

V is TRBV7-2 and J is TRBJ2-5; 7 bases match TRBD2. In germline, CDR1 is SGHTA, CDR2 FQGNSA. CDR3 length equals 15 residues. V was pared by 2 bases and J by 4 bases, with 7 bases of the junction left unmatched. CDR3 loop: CASSLRGVEGETQYF. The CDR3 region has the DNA TGTGCCAGCAGCTTACGGGGGGTGGAGGGAGAGACCCAGTACTTC.

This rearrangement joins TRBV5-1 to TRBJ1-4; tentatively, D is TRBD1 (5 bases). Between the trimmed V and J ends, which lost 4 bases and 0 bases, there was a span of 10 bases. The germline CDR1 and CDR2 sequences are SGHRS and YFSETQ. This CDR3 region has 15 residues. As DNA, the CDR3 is TGCGCCAGCAGCCTGACAGTGACAACTAATGAAAAACTGTTTTTT. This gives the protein CASSLTVTTNEKLFF.

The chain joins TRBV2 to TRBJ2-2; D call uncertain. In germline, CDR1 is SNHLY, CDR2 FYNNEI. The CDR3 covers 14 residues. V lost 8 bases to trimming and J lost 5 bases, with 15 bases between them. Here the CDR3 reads CASGSASRTGELFF. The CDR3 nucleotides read TGTGCCAGCGGATCGGCTTCTCGAACCGGGGAGCTGTTTTTT.

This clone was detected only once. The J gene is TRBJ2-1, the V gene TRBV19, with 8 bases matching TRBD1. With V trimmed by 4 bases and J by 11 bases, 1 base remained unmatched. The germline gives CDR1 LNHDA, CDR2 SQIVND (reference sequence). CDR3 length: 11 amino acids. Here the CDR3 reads CASSNRGKQFF. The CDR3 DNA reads TGTGCCAGTAGTAACAGGGGGAAGCAGTTCTTC.